What follows is one T cell receptor beta chain and its context. The sample comes from a study of immune heterogeneity within non-small cell lung tumors. The authors used about 600 ng of bulk tumor genomic DNA per sample as template. Multiple biopsies spaced far apart were taken from each primary tumor during surgery. These patients got curative surgery after being newly diagnosed with untreated non-small cell lung cancer. Amplification of TCR beta CDR3 was performed by multiplex PCR with 32 V and 13 J primers. TCRdb re-called the multiplex PCR reads with MiXCR, one entry per CDR3 protein. This sample has under 7,000 distinct CDR3 sequences, with roughly 18% found just once. With 0 bases removed from V and 4 bases from J, the gap between germline ends came to 9 bases. Germline loops: CDR1 LNHDA, CDR2 SQIVND (reference sequence). The CDR3 is 14 amino acids.

The chain has TRBV19 and TRBJ1-2; D remains unclear. This TCR was sampled from a man aged 35-49 years with non-small cell lung cancer. What was sequenced was lung tumor tissue. CDR3 amino acids: CASSIDLGSYGYTF. In DNA form, the CDR3 reads TGTGCCAGTAGTATAGATTTGGGGTCCTATGGCTACACCTTC.